The 30 T cell receptor beta chains in this list originate from one sample, sequenced in a study of blood T cell repertoires in COVID-19. Only in-frame clones appear in the TCRdb table, and some are missing; sequencing was by immunoSEQ multiplex PCR. In the table there are about 66,000 clones, 70% to 90% of which are singletons. Sequenced input: peripheral blood. The receptor source for this set is a woman in her seventies with acute or convalescent COVID-19.

V usage is TRBV12-3 or TRBV12-4 and J usage is TRBJ2-1; D possibly corresponds to TRBD2 (5 bases). The CDR3 sequence is 13 residues long. The V end lost 8 bases, the J end lost 13 bases, and 21 bases lay between the germline ends. CDR3 residues: CASVQPGPGYQFF. CDR3 DNA sequence: TGTGCCAGCGTCCAACCGGGCCCGGGGTATCAGTTCTTC.

V usage is TRBV5-1 and J usage is TRBJ1-1, with 9 bases lining up with TRBD1. V was pared by 0 bases and J by 5 bases, with 2 bases of the junction left unmatched. Germline-derived CDR1 and CDR2 are SGHRS and YFSETQ. The CDR3 spans 14 residues. CDR3 protein: CASSLETGGTEAFF. For the CDR3, the DNA is TGCGCCAGCAGCTTGGAGACAGGGGGGACTGAAGCTTTCTTT.

This clone was found many times. The chain has TRBV28 and TRBJ2-5, with 7 nucleotides matching TRBD1. Germline lookup yields CDR1 MDHEN and CDR2 SYDVKM. Losses at the gene ends were 6 bases for V and 5 bases for J; bases not matched to a gene: 12. The CDR3 spans 15 residues. The CDR3 spells CASRVGQARGETQYF. The CDR3 nucleotides read TGTGCCAGCAGGGTCGGACAGGCCAGGGGGGAGACCCAGTACTTC.

The rearrangement joins TRBV15 to TRBJ1-1; the match to TRBD1 covers 7 bases. CDR3 length: 17 residues. The V gene end was trimmed by 0 bases and the J gene end by 1 base; junction bases not matched to a gene: 8. Germline V gene sequence: CDR1 LNHNV, CDR2 YYDKDF (reference sequence). The CDR3 DNA is TGTGCCACCAGCAGAGATCTCGGGGACAGCAGGAACACTGAAGCTTTCTTT. It is translated as CATSRDLGDSRNTEAFF.

The chain recombines TRBV7-9 with TRBJ1-1; D uncertain. V was cut by 3 bases and J by 3 bases, with 8 bases left in between. The length of the CDR3 is 13 residues. In germline, CDR1 is SEHNR, CDR2 FQNEAQ (reference sequence). CDR3 DNA sequence: TGTGCCAGCAGCTTTTGGAGGGACACTGAAGCTTTCTTT. It yields the protein CASSFWRDTEAFF.

This clone was counted a single time. V and J are TRBV19 and TRBJ1-2; 7 nucleotides align to TRBD1. CDR1 LNHDA and CDR2 SQIVND come from the germline V gene (reference sequence). Losses at the gene ends were 2 bases for V and 4 bases for J; bases not matched to a gene: 4. The length of the CDR3 is 14 residues. CDR3 DNA sequence: TGTGCCAGTAGTATAACAGGGGATACCTATGGCTACACCTTC. It yields the protein CASSITGDTYGYTF.

J is TRBJ2-5 and V is TRBV7-3, with 13 bases fitting TRBD2. Germline CDR1 SGHTA, CDR2 FQGTGA. V trimming: 2 bases; J trimming: 4 bases; junction bases outside the gene matches: 1. The CDR3 is 15 amino acids. The CDR3 region is CASSLGTSGTETQYF. In DNA, the CDR3 is TGTGCCAGCAGCTTAGGGACTAGCGGGACAGAGACCCAGTACTTC.

The rearrangement joins TRBV18 to TRBJ2-2; D is possibly TRBD1 (5 bases). The CDR3 is made up of 16 amino acids. Per germline, CDR1 KGHSH and CDR2 LQKENI. The ends were cut back, 2 bases at V and 0 bases at J, with 10 bases in the middle. This chain's CDR3 is CASSPLRQPNTGELFF. The CDR3 DNA sequence: TGTGCCAGCTCACCATTGAGACAGCCGAACACCGGGGAGCTGTTTTTT.

The chain has TRBV25-1 and TRBJ1-4, with D maybe TRBD1 (6 bases). Trimming stripped 3 bases from V and 8 bases from J, with 16 bases between. Germline-derived CDR1 and CDR2 are MGHDK and SYGVNS. The CDR3 contains 15 residues. CDR3 loop: CASSDPGTRGEKLFF. The CDR3 DNA is TGTGCCAGCAGTGATCCCGGGACCAGGGGCGAAAAACTGTTTTTT.

The chain joins TRBV6-2 or TRBV6-3 to TRBJ2-2; 7 bases agree with TRBD1. The CDR3 runs 14 residues. Germline CDR1 is MNHEY and CDR2 is SVGEGT. Trimming at V came to 5 bases and at J to 4 bases, leaving 4 bases not matched to a gene. The CDR3 DNA is TGTGCCAGCAGTCCACAGGGGACCACCGGGGAGCTGTTTTTT. Protein sequence: CASSPQGTTGELFF.

The chain recombines TRBV6-5 with TRBJ2-5; maybe TRBD1 (6 bases). This CDR3 comprises 14 residues. Looked up from germline, CDR1 is MNHEY and CDR2 is SVGAGI. Trimming removed 7 bases from V and 2 bases from J, with 14 bases in between. CDR3 in DNA: TGTGCCAGCACCCAAGGGGACACGCAAGAGACCCAGTACTTC. As protein: CASTQGDTQETQYF.

The V gene is TRBV2, the J gene TRBJ2-7; 12 positions match TRBD2. With 9 bases clipped from V and 3 bases from J, the junction kept 9 bases outside the gene matches. The germline V gene has CDR1 SNHLY and CDR2 FYNNEI. This CDR3 spans 15 amino acids. This CDR3 reads CASLDETSGSYEQYF. DNA for the CDR3: TGTGCCAGTCTAGACGAGACTAGCGGGAGCTACGAGCAGTACTTC. Supplemented by reference TRBV2 and TRBJ2-7, the full variable domain reads EPEVTQTPSHQVTQMGQEVILRCVPISNHLYFYWYRQILGQKVEFLVSFYNNEISEKSEIFDDQFSVERPDGSNFTLKIRSTKLEDSAMYFCASLDETSGSYEQYFGPGTRLTVT.

This chain connects TRBV27 to TRBJ2-1; 10 bases are shared with TRBD1. The CDR3 length is 15 residues. Trimming cost V 5 bases and J 7 bases; bases outside gene matches: 8. Germline V gene data show CDR1 as MNHEY and CDR2 as SMNVEV (reference sequence). Here the CDR3 DNA reads TGTGCCAGCAGTCACCTGACAGGGGGCCTTAATGAGCAGTTCTTC. It is translated as CASSHLTGGLNEQFF.

The rearrangement links TRBV6-1 to TRBJ1-2; D call uncertain. Germline-derived CDR1 and CDR2 are MNHNS and SASEGT. The V gene lost 2 bases and the J gene lost 4 bases, with 2 bases spanning the gap. The CDR3 is 11 amino acids. Here the CDR3 reads CASSELYGYTF. CDR3 nucleotides: TGTGCCAGCAGTGAACTCTATGGCTACACCTTC.

The V gene is TRBV6-6, the J gene TRBJ1-6, with 11 bases lining up with TRBD1. The CDR3 is made up of 14 amino acids. J was trimmed by 10 bases and V by 4 bases; bases with no gene match: 3. CDR1 is MNHNY, CDR2 SVGAGI, per germline (reference sequence). The CDR3: CASSSDRGLSPLHF. The DNA of the CDR3 is TGTGCCAGCAGTTCGGACAGGGGGCTGTCACCCCTCCACTTT.

The V gene is TRBV24-1, the J gene TRBJ1-5, with TRBD1 matching over 9 bases. The germline CDR1 and CDR2 sequences are KGHDR and SFDVKD. The V segment lost 2 bases and the J segment 0 bases; nucleotides outside the gene matches: 7. The CDR3 is 18 amino acids. The CDR3 loop is CATSDSGQGGNSNQPQHF. The CDR3 DNA is TGTGCCACCAGTGATTCGGGACAGGGTGGCAATAGCAATCAGCCCCAGCATTTT.

The rearrangement joins TRBV18 to TRBJ1-2; no reliable D call. The germline V and J ends were trimmed by 3 bases and 5 bases, with 13 bases remaining between them. CDR1 and CDR2 from the germline V gene are KGHSH and LQKENI. The CDR3 is 14 residues long. Here the CDR3 reads CASSPVLTVYGYTF. CDR3 nucleotide sequence: TGTGCCAGCTCACCCGTGCTAACGGTGTATGGCTACACCTTC.

The chain is built from TRBV27 and TRBJ1-2; tentatively, D is TRBD1 (5 bases). Germline V gene sequence: CDR1 MNHEY, CDR2 SMNVEV (reference sequence). This CDR3 has 14 amino acids. V lost 6 bases and J lost 2, with 13 bases in between. CDR3 amino acids: CASRLGPGNYGYTF. DNA of the CDR3: TGTGCCAGCAGATTAGGGCCAGGGAACTATGGCTACACCTTC.

This chain links TRBV9 with TRBJ1-2; 10 positions agree with TRBD1. The CDR3 contains 13 residues. Trimming at V came to 5 bases and at J to 6 bases, leaving 4 bases not matched to a gene. Per the germline V gene, CDR1 is SGDLS and CDR2 is YYNGEE. The CDR3 here is CASSPGTGDGYTF. CDR3 nucleotides: TGTGCCAGCAGTCCCGGGACAGGGGATGGCTACACCTTC.

V and J are TRBV11-2 and TRBJ1-5; D gene unclear. V lost 1 base and J 7 bases, leaving 14 bases between the germline ends. The CDR3 loop spans 15 amino acids. Germline V gene sequence: CDR1 SGHAT, CDR2 FQNNGV. The CDR3, as DNA: TGTGCCAGCAGCTTAGGCAGTGGCAGCGGGCAGCCCCAGCATTTT. Residues: CASSLGSGSGQPQHF.

This chain links TRBV18 with TRBJ1-1; 11 bases map to TRBD1. With V trimmed by 5 bases and J by 5 bases, 4 bases remained unmatched. The CDR3 covers 14 residues. CDR1 is KGHSH and CDR2 is LQKENI in the germline V gene. CDR3 sequence (DNA): TGTGCCAGCTCAGTGGGACAGGGGGAAACTGAAGCTTTCTTT. Translated: CASSVGQGETEAFF.

V and J are TRBV19 and TRBJ1-2, with TRBD1 identical over 9 bases. Germline V lookup: CDR1 LNHDA, CDR2 SQIVND (reference sequence). J lost 4 bases, V lost 6 bases, and 3 bases had no gene match. This CDR3 contains 13 residues. Here the CDR3 reads CASRGQGLYGYTF. CDR3 nucleotide sequence: TGTGCCAGTAGGGGACAGGGCCTCTATGGCTACACCTTC.

As to this clone: Other DNA sequences in this specimen translate into the identical CDR3. The rearrangement links TRBV28 to TRBJ2-7; 9 nucleotides match TRBD2. Germline V CDR1 and CDR2: MDHEN, SYDVKM. The CDR3 runs to 15 residues. The V and J ends lost 0 bases and 2 bases, in that order; junction bases with no gene match: 2. For the CDR3, the DNA is TGTGCCAGCAGTTTATGGGGACTAGCCGCCTACGAGCAGTACTTC. It encodes CASSLWGLAAYEQYF.

The chain links TRBV15 to TRBJ1-3, with D perhaps TRBD1 (5 bases). Trimming cost V 0 bases and J 5 bases, with 8 bases left between them. The CDR3 is made up of 14 amino acids. Germline CDR1 reads LNHNV; CDR2 reads YYDKDF (reference sequence). The CDR3 is CATSRDTGRNTIYF. The CDR3 DNA reads TGTGCCACCAGCAGAGATACAGGCAGAAACACCATATATTTT.

The chain uses TRBV1 and TRBJ2-7; the table gives TRBD2 as D, unverified against the DNA. TRBV1 is recorded as a pseudogene. The CDR3 is made up of 16 amino acids. The CDR3 nucleotides are TGCACCAGCAGCCATCCGGACTACTGGTTTTCCTACGAGCAGTACTTC. Translated: CTSSHPDYWFSYEQYF.

This chain's CDR3 is CASSLAKVSTNTEAFF. In DNA, the CDR3 is TGTGCCAGCAGCTTGGCCAAAGTAAGCACGAACACTGAAGCTTTCTTT. J is TRBJ1-1 and V is TRBV5-4; D uncertain. The germline CDR1 and CDR2 sequences are SGHNT and YYREEE (reference sequence). There are 16 residues in the CDR3. The germline V and J ends were trimmed by 0 bases and 1 base, with 13 bases remaining between them.

A single count supports this clone. The CDR3 loop reads CASSAFSGTGTNTEAFF. For the CDR3, the DNA is TGTGCCAGCAGTGCATTCTCCGGGACAGGGACGAACACTGAAGCTTTCTTT. The V call is TRBV6-1, the J call TRBJ1-1; 9 nucleotides agree with TRBD1. This CDR3 comprises 17 residues. V was clipped by 4 bases and J by 1 base; unmatched bases: 10. Germline CDR1 and CDR2: MNHNS and SASEGT.

The CDR3 region is CASGGRVSYEQYF. The CDR3 nucleotides are TGTGCCAGCGGCGGCCGGGTGTCCTACGAGCAGTACTTC. The chain is built from TRBV7-8 and TRBJ2-7, with D hard to call. Germline values: CDR1 SGHVS, CDR2 FQNEAQ. The CDR3 length is 13 residues. Trimming took 8 bases from V and 1 from J, leaving 12 bases between them.

The sample holds a few counts of this clone. This chain connects TRBV11-2 to TRBJ1-2, with D perhaps TRBD1 (5 bases). V lost 4 bases to trimming and J lost 7 bases, with 10 bases between them. The CDR3 sequence is 12 residues long. Looked up from germline, CDR1 is SGHAT and CDR2 is FQNNGV. The CDR3 DNA reads as TGTGCCAGCAGCTGGGGCACAGGTGGCTACACCTTC. It is translated as CASSWGTGGYTF.

This sequence joins TRBV27 and TRBJ1-2; the match to TRBD1 covers 11 bases. This CDR3 has 15 residues. V shed 5 bases and J 6 bases; nucleotides not matched to a gene: 8. CDR1 MNHEY and CDR2 SMNVEV come from the germline V gene (reference sequence). DNA for the CDR3: TGTGCCAGCAGTCCTATCCCGGGACAGGGGGATGGCTACACCTTC. Translated: CASSPIPGQGDGYTF.